This T cell receptor beta chain was recovered during a study of cytomegalovirus exposure and HLA in healthy donors. Overall study results and limits: Presence/absence analyses took donor sequencing depth as roughly uniform. Analysis was carried out at a later point, and it linked a missense DCLRE1C variant to TCR beta V- and J-gene trimming. A later analysis showed that HLA-associated TCR beta chains had undergone more clonal expansion than equally common others.

Note on this clone: Its antigen remains unidentified.

The PCR made use of 60 Vbeta and 13 Jbeta primers. Libraries were prepared by immunoSEQ multiplex PCR; TCRdb keeps only in-frame clonotypes and omits some of them. The specimen's table records 100,000 to 150,000 clones. Source material: PBMCs. This receptor was obtained from a man in his late teens or twenties in good health and CMV-seronegative.

CDR3 sequence (DNA): TGTGCCAGTAGTTCAGGGACAGGTGGAAACATTCAGTACTTC. Its protein product is CASSSGTGGNIQYF. The genes are TRBV19 and TRBJ2-4; 8 bases are shared with TRBD1. In germline, CDR1 is LNHDA, CDR2 SQIVND (reference sequence). The V gene end was trimmed by 5 bases and the J gene end by 6 bases; junction bases not matched to a gene: 6. The CDR3 is made up of 14 amino acids.